Below, 21 T cell receptor beta chains from the same sample are listed, as sequenced in a study of blood T cell repertoires in COVID-19. Libraries were prepared by immunoSEQ multiplex PCR; TCRdb keeps only in-frame clonotypes and omits some of them. This table has approximately 200,000 clones, 80% to 90% appearing once. Input material: PBMCs or T cells enriched from blood (not recorded which). These receptors all come from a woman aged 40 to 55 with acute COVID-19.

The chain recombines TRBV12-5 with TRBJ2-3, with 9 bases identical to TRBD2. The CDR3 consists of 17 residues. CDR1 is LGHNT, CDR2 FRNRAP, per germline. Trimming took 2 bases from V and 6 from J; bases not matched to a gene: 12. In nucleotides, the CDR3 is TGTGCTAGTGGTTTGACACGGTCTAGCGGGGTCGGGGATACGCAGTATTTT. Its translation is CASGLTRSSGVGDTQYF.

The chain recombines TRBV4-3 with TRBJ1-2; D remains unclear. Germline V gives CDR1 LGHNA, CDR2 YSLEER. V dropped 4 bases and J dropped 0 bases, with 15 bases sitting between them. The CDR3 is 16 residues long. CDR3 coding DNA: TGCGCCAGCAGCCGAATTAGCGGGGAAGCTAACTATGGCTACACCTTC. This sequence encodes CASSRISGEANYGYTF.

The chain joins TRBV5-1 to TRBJ1-1, with D possibly being TRBD1 (6 bases). This CDR3 is built from 16 residues. Trimming left V 3 bases short and J 0 bases short, with 15 bases between. CDR1 is SGHRS and CDR2 is YFSETQ in the germline V gene. The CDR3 sequence is CASSSSTGGMNTEAFF. CDR3 nucleotide sequence: TGCGCCAGCAGCTCGTCGACAGGTGGCATGAACACTGAAGCTTTCTTT.

The genes are TRBV12-3 or TRBV12-4 and TRBJ2-1; D uncertain. V shed 8 bases and J shed 10 bases, with 12 bases lying between them. The CDR3 is 11 residues long. CDR3 DNA sequence: TGTGCCAGCGGCGTAGCAAAAGAGCAGTTCTTC. Translation gives CASGVAKEQFF.

The CDR3 region has the DNA TGTGCCAGCTCACCCGAGCAGGGCGACACTGAAGCTTTCTTT. Amino acids: CASSPEQGDTEAFF. The gene calls are TRBV18 and TRBJ1-1; a possible D gene is TRBD1 (5 bases). Per germline, CDR1 KGHSH and CDR2 LQKENI. The CDR3 runs 14 residues. Trimming removed 3 bases from V and 3 bases from J, with 11 bases in between.

V and J are TRBV10-1 and TRBJ2-3; 7 bases align to TRBD2. The CDR3 is 15 residues long. Trimming cost V 5 bases and J 2 bases; bases outside gene matches: 7. Germline CDR1 and CDR2: WNHNN and SYGVQD (reference sequence). CDR3 nucleotides: TGCGCCAGCAGTCCAGTCCGGGGGGTCACAGATACGCAGTATTTT. Its translation is CASSPVRGVTDTQYF.

The chain uses TRBV5-4 and TRBJ2-5, with D unresolved. Trimming took 0 bases from V and 2 from J, leaving 5 bases between them. In germline, CDR1 is SGHNT, CDR2 YYREEE (reference sequence). The CDR3 consists of 13 residues. CDR3 loop: CASSLGQQETQYF. CDR3 nucleotide sequence: TGTGCCAGCAGCTTGGGGCAGCAAGAGACCCAGTACTTC.

J is TRBJ1-1 and V is TRBV5-5; tentatively, D is TRBD1 (6 bases). Germline V gene data show CDR1 as SGHKS and CDR2 as YYEKEE (reference sequence). This CDR3 comprises 12 residues. V lost 3 bases and J lost 8, with 11 bases in between. CDR3 sequence (DNA): TGTGCCAGCAGCTCCGACAGGACAGAAGCTTTCTTT. This encodes CASSSDRTEAFF.

The V and J genes are TRBV28 and TRBJ1-1; TRBD1 aligns across 7 bases. The CDR3 is 14 amino acids. Germline CDR1 and CDR2: MDHEN and SYDVKM. V trimming: 6 bases; J trimming: 6 bases; junction bases outside the gene matches: 10. CDR3 in amino acids: CASRATGYQAEAFF. Written as DNA, the CDR3 is TGTGCCAGCAGAGCGACAGGGTACCAGGCTGAAGCTTTCTTT.

The rearrangement joins TRBV18 to TRBJ2-1, with D maybe TRBD1 (5 bases). The V gene's germline CDR1 is KGHSH and CDR2 LQKENI. V gave up 3 bases and J gave up 5 bases, with 8 bases separating them. The CDR3 covers 13 residues. For the CDR3, the DNA is TGTGCCAGCTCACCTCGACAGAACAATGAGCAGTTCTTC. It translates to CASSPRQNNEQFF.

This chain joins TRBV7-2 and TRBJ1-1; D might be TRBD1 (5 bases). Germline CDR1 and CDR2: SGHTA and FQGNSA. V shed 1 base and J shed 3 bases, with 6 bases lying between them. The CDR3 runs 13 residues. Here the CDR3 DNA reads TGTGCCAGCAGCTTAGTCAGGGACACTGAAGCTTTCTTT. As protein: CASSLVRDTEAFF.

This chain links TRBV30 with TRBJ2-1, with D perhaps matching TRBD2 (5 bases). CDR1 GTSNPN and CDR2 SVGIG come from the germline V gene (reference sequence). There are 15 residues in the CDR3. V dropped 3 bases and J dropped 0 bases, with 12 bases sitting between them. The CDR3 loop is CAWRVRGSSYNEQFF. In DNA form, the CDR3 reads TGTGCCTGGAGGGTCAGAGGGAGCTCCTACAATGAGCAGTTCTTC.

V usage is TRBV6-5 and J usage is TRBJ1-3; no reliable D call. The V gene's germline CDR1 is MNHEY and CDR2 SVGAGI. Between the trimmed V and J ends, which lost 6 bases and 0 bases, there was a span of 6 bases. The CDR3 runs 13 residues. CDR3 nucleotides: TGTGCCAGCAGAGAGAGCTCTGGAAACACCATATATTTT. Amino acid sequence: CASRESSGNTIYF.

The chain is built from TRBV30 and TRBJ1-4; perhaps TRBD1 as D (5 bases). The CDR3 consists of 15 residues. Trimming removed 6 bases from V and 0 bases from J, with 14 bases in between. Germline CDR1 and CDR2: GTSNPN and SVGIG (reference sequence). The CDR3 loop reads CACRRTDTTNEKLFF. DNA of the CDR3: TGTGCCTGCCGACGCACGGACACAACTAATGAAAAACTGTTTTTT.

The J gene is TRBJ2-1, the V gene TRBV7-9; 7 bases are shared with TRBD2. The CDR3 spans 15 residues. Germline values: CDR1 SEHNR, CDR2 FQNEAQ (reference sequence). Losses at the gene ends were 4 bases for V and 1 base for J; bases not matched to a gene: 4. CDR3 DNA: TGTGCCAGCAGCTCCGGGACTACGTCCTACAATGAGCAGTTCTTC. Translated, it gives CASSSGTTSYNEQFF.

This chain links TRBV2 with TRBJ2-1; the D gene is possibly TRBD1 (6 bases). The CDR3 covers 14 residues. V was trimmed by 6 bases and J by 5 bases, leaving 14 bases between them. Germline V CDR1 and CDR2: SNHLY, FYNNEI. The CDR3 DNA reads TGTGCCAGCAGGACCAGTCCAGGGGACAATGAGCAGTTCTTC. It specifies CASRTSPGDNEQFF.

The chain carries TRBV27 and TRBJ1-5, with D tentatively TRBD1 (5 bases). The V end was cut by 5 bases, the J end by 0 bases, with 14 bases between. Germline V gene sequence: CDR1 MNHEY, CDR2 SMNVEV (reference sequence). This CDR3 has 16 amino acids. The DNA for the CDR3 is TGTGCCAGCAGTCTACCCCAGGGTCCTAGCAATCAGCCCCAGCATTTT. Protein sequence: CASSLPQGPSNQPQHF.

The chain couples TRBV28 to TRBJ1-6; maybe TRBD1 (5 bases). CDR1 is MDHEN and CDR2 is SYDVKM in the germline V gene. V was trimmed by 1 base and J by 9 bases, leaving 10 bases between them. This CDR3 comprises 14 residues. CDR3 nucleotide sequence: TGTGCCAGCAGTTTATTGGCAGGGTTTTCACCCCTCCACTTT. As protein: CASSLLAGFSPLHF.

The V gene is TRBV3-1 (or the pseudogene TRBV3-2), the J gene TRBJ2-6; 10 bases are shared with TRBD2. Germline-derived CDR1 and CDR2 are LGHDT and YNNKEL (reference sequence). V gave up 4 bases and J gave up 2 bases; unmatched junction bases: 23. The CDR3 is made up of 23 amino acids. The CDR3 region is CASSRVTVAGGPWGGTGANVLTF. DNA for the CDR3: TGTGCCAGCAGCCGAGTGACTGTAGCGGGAGGCCCTTGGGGGGGAACTGGGGCCAACGTCCTGACTTTC.

CDR3: CASSRTSGRGGFRPDNEQFF. The CDR3 coding sequence is TGTGCCAGCAGTAGGACTAGCGGACGGGGGGGGTTTCGGCCGGACAATGAGCAGTTCTTC. The rearrangement uses TRBV2 and TRBJ2-1; TRBD2 matches 10 bases. CDR1 SNHLY and CDR2 FYNNEI come from the germline V gene. CDR3 length: 20 residues. Losses at the gene ends were 5 bases for V and 5 bases for J; bases not matched to a gene: 21.

This clone was detected a few times. Other DNA sequences from this sample encode an identical CDR3 as well. The chain uses TRBV2 and TRBJ1-6; possibly TRBD1 for D (6 bases). CDR1 is SNHLY, CDR2 FYNNEI, per germline. The CDR3 runs 15 residues. V dropped 2 bases and J dropped 7 bases, with 12 bases sitting between them. The CDR3 reads CASSESTGRNSPLHF. CDR3 DNA: TGTGCCAGCAGTGAAAGCACAGGGCGGAATTCACCCCTCCACTTT.